Each of the 26 T cell receptor beta chains below was sequenced from the same sample in a study of T-cell reconstitution after alpha-beta-depleted transplantation in children. Construction of the TCRbeta library involved unique molecular identifiers. In TCRdb, the PCR reads were re-called with MiXCR into one record per CDR3 protein. The top ten clones hold approximately 5% of a sample with approximately 390,000 distinct CDR3 sequences, approximately 11% of them seen once. The sample was PBMCs from the stem cell graft donor, taken from the stem cell graft. All receptors derive from a human donor who donated a stem cell graft to a child with acute myeloid leukemia.

V and J are TRBV19 and TRBJ1-4; no definite D call. The CDR3 has 14 amino acids. V was clipped by 5 bases and J by 0 bases, with 7 bases between them. Germline V lookup: CDR1 LNHDA, CDR2 SQIVND (reference sequence). This CDR3 reads CASSWTTTNEKLFF. CDR3 nucleotide sequence: TGTGCCAGTAGTTGGACGACAACTAATGAAAAACTGTTTTTT.

This clonotype was observed at least ten times. The chain couples TRBV27 to TRBJ2-3; D possibly corresponds to TRBD2 (6 bases). Germline loops: CDR1 MNHEY, CDR2 SMNVEV (reference sequence). The CDR3 runs 13 residues. V was pared by 11 bases and J by 2 bases, with 14 bases between. The CDR3 bases are TGTGCCTCCAGCCAGCGGGTCACAGATACGCAGTATTTT. Translated, it gives CASSQRVTDTQYF.

The chain joins TRBV7-2 to TRBJ1-5; 8 bases fit TRBD1. The V gene's germline CDR1 is SGHTA and CDR2 FQGNSA. V trimming: 0 bases; J trimming: 5 bases; junction bases outside the gene matches: 12. The CDR3 runs 18 residues. The CDR3 DNA sequence: TGTGCCAGCAGCTTAGCTAATCCAGGGGGCCCTGCTTATCAGCCCCAGCATTTT. Encoded protein: CASSLANPGGPAYQPQHF.

This clonotype was found a few times. This chain uses TRBV20-1 with TRBJ2-3, with a possible D match to TRBD2 (5 bases). This CDR3 region has 12 residues. Trimming removed 6 bases from V and 1 base from J, with 8 bases in between. CDR1 and CDR2 (germline): DFQATT, SNEGSKA (reference sequence). CDR3 region: CSAWRGTDTQYF. In DNA, the CDR3 is TGCAGTGCGTGGCGGGGCACAGATACGCAGTATTTT.

The genes are TRBV20-1 and TRBJ1-6; D unclear. This CDR3 contains 16 residues. The germline CDR1 and CDR2 sequences are DFQATT and SNEGSKA (reference sequence). The germline V and J ends were trimmed by 3 bases and 1 base, with 13 bases remaining between them. The CDR3 DNA sequence: TGCAGTGCTAGGATGGCGCCTGGTTCCTATAATTCACCCCTCCACTTT. Protein: CSARMAPGSYNSPLHF.

This chain connects TRBV7-2 to TRBJ1-6, with 9 positions matching TRBD1. Per the germline V gene, CDR1 is SGHTA and CDR2 is FQGNSA. After removal of 5 bases from V and 10 bases from J, the junction contained 12 bases not matched to a gene. The CDR3 covers 16 residues. CDR3 in DNA: TGTGCCAGCAGCCCGACCTCACAGGGGGCAGGGTCACCCCTCCACTTT. It yields the protein CASSPTSQGAGSPLHF.

V gene TRBV12-3 or TRBV12-4 combines with J gene TRBJ1-5, with D unresolved. The CDR3 totals 13 residues. Trimming stripped 10 bases from V and 3 bases from J, with 13 bases between. CDR3 nucleotides: TGTGCCACCTCAGTCCAATTCAATCAGCCCCAGCATTTT. Protein sequence: CATSVQFNQPQHF.

This clonotype was observed at least ten times. The V call is TRBV6-5, the J call TRBJ1-4; the D is unclear. Germline CDR1 MNHEY, CDR2 SVGAGI. The germline V and J ends were trimmed by 0 bases and 0 bases, with 11 bases remaining between them. This CDR3 has 17 residues. The CDR3 nucleotides are TGTGCCAGCAGTTACTCGAGCCCTCGGGCAACTAATGAAAAACTGTTTTTT. This translates into CASSYSSPRATNEKLFF.

This clonotype has a count of ten or more. The chain couples TRBV20-1 to TRBJ2-7; 8 bases map to TRBD1. V lost 0 bases to trimming and J lost 6 bases; unmatched junction nucleotides: 7. The CDR3 sequence is 14 residues long. Germline CDR1 DFQATT, CDR2 SNEGSKA (reference sequence). The CDR3 coding sequence is TGCAGTGCTAGAGATGCAGGGGGCGCGGGCGAGCAGTACTTC. Amino acids: CSARDAGGAGEQYF.

This clonotype appeared many times. The chain uses TRBV5-1 and TRBJ2-7; 7 positions agree with TRBD2. The germline CDR1 and CDR2 sequences are SGHRS and YFSETQ. This CDR3 contains 13 residues. V was clipped by 4 bases and J by 7 bases; unmatched bases: 8. The CDR3 bases are TGCGCCAGCAGCGTCGACCCGCGGGGGGAGCAGTACTTC. It codes for CASSVDPRGEQYF.

This clonotype was seen just once. This chain joins TRBV30 and TRBJ1-2; 7 bases are a match to TRBD1. This CDR3 is built from 11 residues. Germline CDR1 reads GTSNPN; CDR2 reads SVGIG (reference sequence). With 7 bases clipped from V and 8 bases from J, the junction kept 7 bases outside the gene matches. CDR3 in amino acids: CASRGVRGYTF. The CDR3 DNA follows: TGTGCCTCCAGGGGGGTGAGGGGCTACACCTTC.

Of note for this clonotype: This may come from a read error, since a much larger clone is one base off. The gene calls are TRBV11-2 and TRBJ2-1; a possible D gene is TRBD2 (5 bases). The CDR3 consists of 12 residues. V shed 0 bases and J shed 16 bases, with 13 bases lying between them. From germline, CDR1 is SGHAT and CDR2 FQNNGV. CDR3: CASSLDAYTSFF. The CDR3 DNA is TGTGCCAGCAGCTTAGACGCGTACACTAGTTTCTTC.

This clonotype was observed a handful of times. The chain carries TRBV29-1 and TRBJ1-4; D ambiguous. Germline V gene sequence: CDR1 SQVTM, CDR2 ANQGSEA. Trimming pared 6 bases from V and 7 bases from J, leaving 12 bases between. The CDR3 sequence is 12 residues long. CDR3 loop: CSVFSPPEKLFF. Here the CDR3 DNA reads TGCAGCGTCTTTTCGCCTCCTGAAAAACTGTTTTTT.

This clonotype was seen more than once but under ten times. V and J are TRBV6-4 and TRBJ2-4; D is unresolved. Trimming removed 3 bases at V and 0 bases at J, with 12 bases between. Germline V gene sequence: CDR1 MRHNA, CDR2 SNTAGT. The CDR3 extends over 16 amino acids. The CDR3 nucleotides are TGTGCCAGCAGTGAGCGGCACCAGCTAGCCAAAAACATTCAGTACTTC. This gives the protein CASSERHQLAKNIQYF.

The chain employs TRBV24-1 and TRBJ2-3; 8 bases align to TRBD2. The CDR3 length is 13 residues. The trim removed 9 bases at V and 4 bases at J, leaving 5 bases unmatched. Germline-derived CDR1 and CDR2 are KGHDR and SFDVKD. CDR3 DNA: TGTGCCACCGCCGGACTAGCATCAGATACGCAGTATTTT. Protein product: CATAGLASDTQYF.

This chain connects TRBV20-1 to TRBJ2-4; D not resolved. Trimming took 3 bases from V and 0 from J, leaving 9 bases between them. The germline CDR1 and CDR2 sequences are DFQATT and SNEGSKA (reference sequence). The length of the CDR3 is 14 residues. The CDR3 DNA reads TGCAGTGCTAGCCAACTGGTAGCCAAAAACATTCAGTACTTC. Translating gives CSASQLVAKNIQYF.

This chain uses TRBV10-3 with TRBJ2-5; D is possibly TRBD2 (5 bases). The CDR3 length is 15 residues. Germline V gene data show CDR1 as ENHRY and CDR2 as SYGVKD. V lost 2 bases to trimming and J lost 4 bases, with 14 bases between them. The CDR3 here is CAISETTRDPETQYF. DNA of the CDR3: TGTGCCATCAGTGAGACCACTAGGGATCCAGAGACCCAGTACTTC.

This clonotype showed up many times. The rearrangement links TRBV12-3 or TRBV12-4 to TRBJ1-1; 7 bases fit TRBD1. J lost 5 bases, V lost 4 bases, and 7 bases had no gene match. The CDR3 has 14 residues. The CDR3 nucleotides are TGTGCCAGCAGTTCTCAGGGGGTAGGAACTGAAGCTTTCTTT. Translation gives CASSSQGVGTEAFF.

This clonotype was picked up a small number of times. The gene calls are TRBV7-2 and TRBJ2-5; D is perhaps TRBD2 (5 bases). The CDR3 extends over 14 amino acids. The germline gives CDR1 SGHTA, CDR2 FQGNSA. V dropped 8 bases and J dropped 4 bases, with 17 bases sitting between them. The CDR3: CASGSGGYGETQYF. The CDR3 DNA reads TGTGCCAGCGGAAGCGGCGGGTACGGAGAGACCCAGTACTTC.

The table lists this clonotype with a few counts. V gene TRBV12-3 or TRBV12-4 combines with J gene TRBJ2-7; TRBD2 agrees at 14 bases. The V and J ends lost 0 bases and 4 bases, in that order; junction bases with no gene match: 2. The CDR3 contains 16 residues. The CDR3 bases are TGTGCCAGCAGTTTAGCGGGACTAGCGGGAGTATACGAGCAGTACTTC. Translation: CASSLAGLAGVYEQYF.

Many counts were recorded for this clonotype. This chain links TRBV7-2 with TRBJ2-3; TRBD1 aligns across 8 bases. The CDR3 spans 18 residues. Germline trimming cut 5 bases from V and 1 base from J; bases unmatched to any gene: 14. The germline CDR1 and CDR2 sequences are SGHTA and FQGNSA. CDR3 in DNA: TGTGCCAGCAGCCTCATCGTGGGACTGACAGGGGGCACAGATACGCAGTATTTT. This codes for CASSLIVGLTGGTDTQYF.

This chain connects TRBV5-1 to TRBJ2-1, with 12 bases that match TRBD2. The CDR3 sequence is 16 residues long. CDR1 SGHRS and CDR2 YFSETQ come from the germline V gene. Losses at the gene ends were 6 bases for V and 3 bases for J; bases not matched to a gene: 7. The CDR3 protein is CASNPSGGAHYNEQFF. As DNA, the CDR3 is TGCGCCAGCAACCCTAGCGGGGGGGCACACTACAATGAGCAGTTCTTC.

The chain uses TRBV5-1 and TRBJ1-1; TRBD1 matches at 7 bases. Unmatched junction bases numbered 8, after V lost 6 bases and J lost 3 bases. CDR1 and CDR2 (germline): SGHRS, YFSETQ. The CDR3 is 14 amino acids. Here the CDR3 reads CASTLTGYDTEAFF. DNA of the CDR3: TGCGCCAGCACCCTGACAGGGTACGACACTGAAGCTTTCTTT.

This clonotype was recorded many times. V is TRBV12-3 or TRBV12-4 and J is TRBJ2-1, with TRBD2 matching 7 bases. V was pared by 1 base and J by 9 bases, with 3 bases of the junction left unmatched. The CDR3 is 13 residues long. CDR3 sequence: CASSLGPSGEQFF. CDR3 coding DNA: TGTGCCAGCAGTTTAGGCCCTAGCGGTGAGCAGTTCTTC.

V and J are TRBV5-1 and TRBJ2-7; unclear D gene. Germline CDR1 reads SGHRS; CDR2 reads YFSETQ. This CDR3 comprises 15 residues. With 0 bases removed from V and 6 bases from J, the gap between germline ends came to 16 bases. The CDR3 DNA reads as TGCGCCAGCAGCTTGGTAGCAGGTACCCCCCCCGAGCAGTACTTC. Protein sequence: CASSLVAGTPPEQYF.

This clonotype was seen only a few times. The chain joins TRBV5-1 to TRBJ2-1; perhaps TRBD1 as D (6 bases). This CDR3 contains 15 residues. CDR1 and CDR2 (germline): SGHRS, YFSETQ. Trimming removed 4 bases at V and 3 bases at J, with 14 bases between. CDR3 in amino acids: CASSIRDILYNEQFF. The DNA for the CDR3 is TGCGCCAGCAGCATCCGGGACATACTCTACAATGAGCAGTTCTTC.